Included here is one T cell receptor (beta chain) sequence, with context. In this sample, this clonotype turned up a few times. The antigen this receptor binds is unknown. No much larger clonotype is one base removed from it; base qualities were not supplied. Measured from the cysteine to the phenylalanine, the CDR3 is 16 residues long. Only the CDR3 part of the read is kept: 48 bases, read in frame from the first base. Relative to germline, V is 5 bases shorter and J is 4 bases shorter, with 17 bases between their ends. The CDR1 and CDR2 encoded by the germline V gene are SGHAT and FQNNGV. The data are from a study of CD8 T cells in ankylosing spondylitis (dated by TCRdb to 2017 to 2019). In the study overall: To find TCR variants linked to disease, the study profiled T cell receptor beta repertoires in ankylosing spondylitis patients and healthy donors. The whole study cohort included some 100 healthy donors and under 30 ankylosing spondylitis patients. Peripheral blood was sampled, and synovial fluid was additionally collected from ankylosing spondylitis patients. Study-wide conclusions, independent of this receptor: Some motif variants had previously been reported in the synovial fluid and blood of reactive arthritis patients, which suggests shared mechanisms of disease initiation. A TCR beta motif of eight highly homologous amino acid variants appeared characteristic of blood from ankylosing spondylitis patients. In peripheral blood, the disease-linked clones were found at relatively low frequencies and had a CD8+ phenotype. According to the report, matched synovial fluid samples from ankylosing spondylitis patients were significantly enriched for the disease-linked clones.

The sequencing machine was an Illumina HiSeq 2500. TCR beta libraries were prepared by quantitative 5'-RACE with molecular barcodes. Per the source publication's procedure: Disease-linked TCR variants were identified with a new computational method built on a probabilistic model of VDJ rearrangement. Using fastp at Q25 and MiXCR, TCRdb reprocessed the public reads and kept productive beta chains. All rows with the same CDR3 protein become a single entry with the most common DNA and genes. TCRdb, rather than the study authors, made the V and J calls. This sample comprises some 350,000 distinct CDR3 sequences, roughly 15% of them detected only once. 0.9% to 1.2% of the sample lies in the top ten.

The TCR was taken from a male donor with ankylosing spondylitis or in good health (not recorded which). Sequences were obtained from blood, either unsorted or a sorted T cell fraction (not recorded which). This sequence uses TRBV11-2 and TRBJ2-2, with the identity of the D gene unclear. The CDR3 here reads CASSPRWQAATGELFF. DNA sequence: TGTGCCAGCAGCCCCCGATGGCAGGCGGCCACCGGGGAGCTGTTTTTT.